One sample yielded the 18 T cell receptor beta chains listed below, sequenced in a study of blood T cell repertoires in COVID-19. TCRdb's copy holds only in-frame clones and misses some; the assay was immunoSEQ multiplex PCR. The sample lists about 160,000 clones; roughly nine tenths were seen once. Material for sequencing was peripheral blood. The origin of the receptors is a man aged 18 to 30 with COVID-19, enrolled during active disease.

The chain combines TRBV28 with TRBJ2-7, with D possibly TRBD2 on 5 matching bases. The CDR3 runs to 14 residues. V was trimmed by 6 bases and J by 3 bases, leaving 15 bases between them. CDR1 is MDHEN, CDR2 SYDVKM, per germline. CDR3 protein: CASSGNSPLYEQYF. CDR3 bases: TGTGCCAGCAGCGGGAACTCACCTCTCTACGAGCAGTACTTC.

This rearrangement joins TRBV7-2 to TRBJ2-3, with 9 bases identical to TRBD2. CDR1 is SGHTA, CDR2 FQGNSA, per germline. Unmatched junction bases numbered 12, after V lost 5 bases and J lost 3 bases. The CDR3 is 17 amino acids. CDR3: CASSEGLDLAGTDTQYF. CDR3 coding DNA: TGTGCCAGCAGCGAAGGCCTGGACCTAGCGGGGACAGATACGCAGTATTTT.

The chain couples TRBV25-1 to TRBJ2-7; 13 positions agree with TRBD2. The V and J ends lost 4 bases and 5 bases, in that order; junction bases with no gene match: 2. CDR1 is MGHDK and CDR2 is SYGVNS in the germline V gene. This CDR3 is 14 amino acids long. The CDR3 coding sequence is TGTGCCAGCAGTGCCGGGACTAGCGGGAACGAGCAGTACTTC. This gives the protein CASSAGTSGNEQYF.

The rearrangement joins TRBV19 to TRBJ2-3, with D possibly being TRBD1 (6 bases). V lost 5 bases to trimming and J lost 0 bases, with 12 bases between them. This CDR3 is 15 amino acids long. The germline CDR1 and CDR2 sequences are LNHDA and SQIVND (reference sequence). The CDR3 spells CASSRPGTSTDTQYF. As DNA, the CDR3 is TGTGCCAGTAGTCGTCCAGGGACAAGCACAGATACGCAGTATTTT.

The J gene is TRBJ2-2, the V gene TRBV6-2 or TRBV6-3, with 7 bases matching TRBD1. This CDR3 has 14 residues. Germline V gene lookup returns CDR1 MNHEY and CDR2 SVGEGT. Trimming cost V 6 bases and J 7 bases; bases outside gene matches: 8. The chain's CDR3 is CASSRRGMGGELFF. The CDR3 coding sequence is TGTGCCAGCAGCCGCAGGGGGATGGGCGGGGAGCTGTTTTTT.

J is TRBJ1-1 and V is TRBV19; 9 bases are a match to TRBD1. The CDR3 sequence is 14 residues long. The germline V gene encodes CDR1 LNHDA and CDR2 SQIVND (reference sequence). Trimming took 6 bases from V and 3 from J; bases not matched to a gene: 5. CDR3 loop: CASRNRDRDTEAFF. DNA of the CDR3: TGTGCCAGTAGGAACCGGGACAGGGACACTGAAGCTTTCTTT. Full variable domain (rest looked up from reference TRBV19 and TRBJ1-1): DGGITQSPKYLFRKEGQNVTLSCEQNLNHDAMYWYRQDPGQGLRLIYYSQIVNDFQKGDIAEGYSVSREKKESFPLTVTSAQKNPTAFYLCASRNRDRDTEAFFGQGTRLTVV.

The V gene is TRBV13, the J gene TRBJ2-7, with D tentatively TRBD1 (5 bases). Germline loops: CDR1 PRHDT, CDR2 FYEKMQ (reference sequence). The CDR3 consists of 12 residues. V lost 6 bases and J lost 3, with 9 bases in between. CDR3 region: CASSSGNYEQYF. In DNA, the CDR3 is TGTGCCAGCAGTTCAGGGAACTACGAGCAGTACTTC.

The chain carries TRBV5-1 and TRBJ2-3, with D possibly being TRBD2 (5 bases). Germline lookup yields CDR1 SGHRS and CDR2 YFSETQ. This CDR3 contains 15 residues. V lost 4 bases and J 1 base, leaving 13 bases between the germline ends. The CDR3 DNA reads TGCGCCAGCAGCCCGCTAGCAGCCCGCACAGATACGCAGTATTTT. It yields the protein CASSPLAARTDTQYF.

The chain uses TRBV19 and TRBJ1-1, with 9 bases matching TRBD1. The V and J ends lost 5 bases and 5 bases, in that order; junction bases with no gene match: 3. In germline, CDR1 is LNHDA, CDR2 SQIVND (reference sequence). This CDR3 has 13 residues. CDR3 loop: CASSWTGDTEAFF. CDR3 nucleotides: TGTGCCAGTAGTTGGACAGGGGATACTGAAGCTTTCTTT.

The rearrangement links TRBV6-1 to TRBJ1-1, with a possible D match to TRBD1 (6 bases). The CDR3 sequence is 15 residues long. CDR1 is MNHNS and CDR2 is SASEGT in the germline V gene. With 3 bases removed from V and 2 bases from J, the gap between germline ends came to 13 bases. CDR3 in amino acids: CASSEGAGINTEAFF. CDR3 nucleotide sequence: TGTGCCAGCAGTGAGGGGGCAGGGATTAACACTGAAGCTTTCTTT.

This chain joins TRBV15 and TRBJ2-2; possible D gene TRBD2, 6 bases. V was cut by 3 bases and J by 1 base, with 21 bases left in between. Germline CDR1 and CDR2: LNHNV and YYDKDF (reference sequence). The CDR3 consists of 19 residues. This CDR3 is CATSSFTERTTENTGELFF. The CDR3 DNA reads as TGTGCCACCAGCAGTTTCACAGAGAGGACTACCGAGAACACCGGGGAGCTGTTTTTT.

The chain links TRBV2 to TRBJ2-2; D is possibly TRBD2 (6 bases). The CDR3 length is 17 residues. CDR1 SNHLY and CDR2 FYNNEI come from the germline V gene. Between the trimmed V and J ends, which lost 6 bases and 7 bases, there was a span of 24 bases. CDR3 coding DNA: TGTGCCAGCAGCCATCGGACTACAGCGGGTGTACACGGGGAGCTGTTTTTT. Its protein product is CASSHRTTAGVHGELFF.

This chain links TRBV23-1 with TRBJ2-1, with 7 positions matching TRBD2. TRBV23-1 is filed as an ORF, its function uncertain. This CDR3 has 15 residues. Losses at the gene ends were 3 bases for V and 6 bases for J; bases not matched to a gene: 8. The chain's CDR3 is CASSHLAERANEQFF. For the CDR3, the DNA is TGCGCCAGCAGTCACCTAGCGGAACGGGCCAATGAGCAGTTCTTC.

The rearrangement links TRBV5-4 to TRBJ1-1; possible D gene TRBD1, 6 bases. Germline values: CDR1 SGHNT, CDR2 YYREEE (reference sequence). This CDR3 contains 15 residues. The V end was cut by 4 bases, the J end by 1 base, with 14 bases between. Here the CDR3 DNA reads TGTGCCAGCAGCAGCAACCCCAGGGGGAACACTGAAGCTTTCTTT. It translates to CASSSNPRGNTEAFF.

The chain couples TRBV21-1 to TRBJ2-7; the table assigns TRBD1, which was not confirmed against the DNA. TRBV21-1 is recorded as a pseudogene. This CDR3 has 14 residues. The CDR3 reads CASSERTGRHEQYF. CDR3 coding DNA: TGTGCCAGCAGCGAACGGACAGGGAGGCACGAGCAGTACTTC.

Concerning this clone: One junction end does not reproduce the germline sequence, and a read error may be involved. The rearrangement uses TRBV29-1 and TRBJ1-1, with D possibly being TRBD1 (6 bases). The CDR3 sequence is 13 residues long. Germline CDR1 and CDR2: SQVTM and ANQGSEA. The CDR3 loop reads CSVEGTGNAEAFF. DNA for the CDR3: TGCAGCGTTGAGGGTACAGGGAACGCTGAAGCTTTCTTT.

The CDR3 loop reads CASTRQAGASDEQFF. The CDR3 region has the DNA TGTGCCAGCACCAGACAAGCGGGAGCTAGCGATGAGCAGTTCTTC. The chain joins TRBV6-5 to TRBJ2-1; 8 bases map to TRBD2. V lost 7 bases to trimming and J lost 8 bases; unmatched junction nucleotides: 13. CDR1 and CDR2 from the germline V gene are MNHEY and SVGAGI. CDR3 length: 15 amino acids.

V gene TRBV30 combines with J gene TRBJ1-2; D gene uncertain. There are 13 residues in the CDR3. With 2 bases removed from V and 8 bases from J, the gap between germline ends came to 15 bases. CDR1 GTSNPN and CDR2 SVGIG come from the germline V gene (reference sequence). The CDR3 DNA is TGTGCCTGGAGTACCAGCACAAGAGGAGGCTACACCTTC. Translated, it gives CAWSTSTRGGYTF.